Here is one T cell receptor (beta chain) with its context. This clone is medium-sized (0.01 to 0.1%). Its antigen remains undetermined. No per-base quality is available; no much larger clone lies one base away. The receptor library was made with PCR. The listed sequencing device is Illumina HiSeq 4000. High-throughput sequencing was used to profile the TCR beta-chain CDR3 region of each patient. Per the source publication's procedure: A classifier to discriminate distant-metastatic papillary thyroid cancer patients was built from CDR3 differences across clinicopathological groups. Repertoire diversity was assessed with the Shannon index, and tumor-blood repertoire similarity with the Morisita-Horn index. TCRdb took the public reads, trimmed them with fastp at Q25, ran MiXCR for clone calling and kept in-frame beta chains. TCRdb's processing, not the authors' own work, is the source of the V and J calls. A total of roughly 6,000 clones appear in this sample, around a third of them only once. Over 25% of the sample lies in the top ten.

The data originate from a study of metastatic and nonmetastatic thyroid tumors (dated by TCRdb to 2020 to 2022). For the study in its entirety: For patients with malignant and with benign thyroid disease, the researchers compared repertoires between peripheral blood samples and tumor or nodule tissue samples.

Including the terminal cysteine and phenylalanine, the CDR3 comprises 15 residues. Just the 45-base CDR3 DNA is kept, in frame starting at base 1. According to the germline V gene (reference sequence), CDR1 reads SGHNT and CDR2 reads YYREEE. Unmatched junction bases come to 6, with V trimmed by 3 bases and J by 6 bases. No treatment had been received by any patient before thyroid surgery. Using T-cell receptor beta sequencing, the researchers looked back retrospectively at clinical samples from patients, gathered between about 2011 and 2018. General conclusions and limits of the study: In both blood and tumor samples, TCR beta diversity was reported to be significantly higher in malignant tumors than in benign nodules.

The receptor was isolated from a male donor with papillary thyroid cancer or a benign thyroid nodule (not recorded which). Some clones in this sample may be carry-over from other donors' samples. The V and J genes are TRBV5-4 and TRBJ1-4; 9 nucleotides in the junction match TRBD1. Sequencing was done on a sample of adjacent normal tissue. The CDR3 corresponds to CASSSNRGLDEKLFF. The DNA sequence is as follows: TGTGCCAGCAGCTCCAACAGGGGGCTGGATGAAAAACTGTTTTTT.